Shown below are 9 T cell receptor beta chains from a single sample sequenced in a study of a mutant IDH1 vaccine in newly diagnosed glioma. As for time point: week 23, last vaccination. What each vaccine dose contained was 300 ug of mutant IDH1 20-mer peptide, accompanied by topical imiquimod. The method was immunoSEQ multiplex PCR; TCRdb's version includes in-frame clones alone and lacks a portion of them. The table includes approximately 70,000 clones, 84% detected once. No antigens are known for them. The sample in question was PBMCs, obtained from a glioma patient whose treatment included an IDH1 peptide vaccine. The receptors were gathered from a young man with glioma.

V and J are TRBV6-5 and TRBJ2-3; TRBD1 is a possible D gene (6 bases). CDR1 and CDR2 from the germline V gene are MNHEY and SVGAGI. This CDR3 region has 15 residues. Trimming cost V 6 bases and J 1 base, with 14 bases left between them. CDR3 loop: CASSPYRVRTDTQYF. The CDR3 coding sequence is TGTGCCAGCAGCCCTTACAGGGTCCGCACAGATACGCAGTATTTT.

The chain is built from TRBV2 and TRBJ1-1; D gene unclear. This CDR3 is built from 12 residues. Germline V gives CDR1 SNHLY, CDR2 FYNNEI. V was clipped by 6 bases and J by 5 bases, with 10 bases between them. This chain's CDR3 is CASRVTGTEAFF. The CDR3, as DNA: TGTGCCAGCAGGGTTACTGGAACTGAAGCTTTCTTT.

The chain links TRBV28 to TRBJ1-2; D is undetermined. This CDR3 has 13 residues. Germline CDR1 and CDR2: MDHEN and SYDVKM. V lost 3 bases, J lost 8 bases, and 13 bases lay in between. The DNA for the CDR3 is TGTGCCAGCAGTTTCCCCGTGGGGTTGGGCTACACCTTC. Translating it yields CASSFPVGLGYTF.

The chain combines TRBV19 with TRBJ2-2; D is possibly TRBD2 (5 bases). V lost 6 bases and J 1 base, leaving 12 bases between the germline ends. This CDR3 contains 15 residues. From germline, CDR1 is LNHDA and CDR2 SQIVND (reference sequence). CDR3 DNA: TGTGCCAGTAGACCACGGACTGGGAACACCGGGGAGCTGTTTTTT. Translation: CASRPRTGNTGELFF.

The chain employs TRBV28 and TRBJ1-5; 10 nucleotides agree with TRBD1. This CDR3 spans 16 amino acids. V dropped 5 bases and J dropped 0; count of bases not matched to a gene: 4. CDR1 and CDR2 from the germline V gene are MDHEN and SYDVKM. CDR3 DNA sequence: TGTGCCAGCAGTCGGACAGGGGGTTATAGCAATCAGCCCCAGCATTTT. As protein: CASSRTGGYSNQPQHF.

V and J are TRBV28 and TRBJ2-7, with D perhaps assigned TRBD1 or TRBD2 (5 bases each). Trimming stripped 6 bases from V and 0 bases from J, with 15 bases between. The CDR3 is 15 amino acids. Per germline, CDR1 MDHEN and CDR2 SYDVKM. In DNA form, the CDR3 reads TGTGCCAGCAGACTCCGGGGACGGACCTCCTACGAGCAGTACTTC. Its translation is CASRLRGRTSYEQYF.

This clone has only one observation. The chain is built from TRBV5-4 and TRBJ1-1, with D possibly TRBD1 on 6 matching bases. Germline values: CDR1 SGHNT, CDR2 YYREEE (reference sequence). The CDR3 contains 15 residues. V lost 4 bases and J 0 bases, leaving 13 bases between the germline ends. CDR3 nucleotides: TGTGCCAGCAGCCCCAGGGGTTACATGAACACTGAAGCTTTCTTT. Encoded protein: CASSPRGYMNTEAFF.

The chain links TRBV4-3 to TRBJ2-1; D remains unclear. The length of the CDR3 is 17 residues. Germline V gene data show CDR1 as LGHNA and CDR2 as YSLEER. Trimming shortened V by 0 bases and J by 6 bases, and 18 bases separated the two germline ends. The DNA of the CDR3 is TGCGCCAGCAGCCAAGATTCAGATCCTCGATCGATCAATGAGCAGTTCTTC. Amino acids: CASSQDSDPRSINEQFF.

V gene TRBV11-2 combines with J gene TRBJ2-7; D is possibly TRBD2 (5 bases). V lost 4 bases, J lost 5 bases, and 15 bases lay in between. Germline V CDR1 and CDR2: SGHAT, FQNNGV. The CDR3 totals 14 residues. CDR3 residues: CASSSSLSRDEQYF. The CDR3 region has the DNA TGTGCCAGCAGCTCTAGCCTGTCTAGAGACGAGCAGTACTTC.